This TCR beta chain derives from a study of T cell responses to AZD1222 COVID-19 vaccine (dated by TCRdb to about 2021). As for the study more broadly: AZD1222 recipients given second doses at about 4 weeks or at about 12 weeks were pooled, since spike-specific TCR depth and breadth were not found to differ between the two schedules. A total of over 230 trial participants underwent TCR sequencing, of whom 200 to 220 received two doses of AZD1222 and around 26 received two doses of the MenACWY control vaccine. Trial participants were enrolled by age into 18-55, 56-69 and 70-plus year subgroups, with approximately 150, 30 and 60 TCR-sequenced participants respectively.

This clone was seen more than once but under ten times. Its specific antigen is unknown. Per-nucleotide qualities are absent, and no much larger clonotype sits a single base away. Study-level results and caveats: Participants were mostly white British, with more females than males. The authors suggested clonal diversity may have been underestimated. No day 14 peak-response samples were available, so repertoires were characterized only after the peak T cell response. Reportedly, close to half of the unique spike-specific TCRs recognized epitopes lying outside the regions that are mutated in the B.1.351 and B.1.1.7 variants. Only five or six AZD1222 recipients were SARS-CoV-2 seropositive at baseline, limiting conclusions about previously exposed vaccinees. The whole spike protein was spanned by vaccine-associated CD4 TCRs, and dominant responses were seen in regions 160-218 and 743-854. In the small 56-69-year group, the increase in depth fell short of significance, most likely because of low power. After two AZD1222 doses, both the breadth and the depth of spike-specific TCRs were significantly higher than at day 0 and than in MenACWY recipients.

The CDR3 regions of human TCRbeta chains were analyzed by immunosequencing. The original methods were these. TCRs in the repertoires were compared against a reference library of SARS-CoV-2-specific TCRs that had been generated with the MIRA antigen-specificity platform. Breadth was defined as the fraction of unique TCRs that were SARS-CoV-2-associated, and depth was defined as the fraction of total T cells that were SARS-CoV-2-associated. Using the MIRA data, each spike-specific TCR was assigned both to the spike region to which the TCR was reactive and to a CD4 or CD8 class. Log10-transformed breadth and depth values were compared by one-way ANOVA with Sidak's multiple comparisons tests. TCRdb mirrors the immuneACCESS table, restricted to in-frame sequences. Some clones are absent from its copies; in checked studies, under half trace to an unresolved V gene, and the reason for the others is unknown. V and J calls and clone size follow that table, whereas D and trimming were derived from the DNA. The sample table shows fewer than 120,000 clones, and roughly nine tenths are seen once. The ten largest make up 3.2% of the sample.

Explained via the paper, the time point label denotes: baseline before first vaccination. Samples from vaccinated people were obtained from the UK trials COV001 and COV002, which included a single-blind randomized controlled phase 2/3 trial of AZD1222 (ChAdOx1 nCoV-19) in healthy adults. For TCRbeta chain sequencing, PBMC samples from trial participants were taken at day 0 and at day 28 after the second dose. CDR3 length: 13 amino acids, cysteine to phenylalanine. Only the CDR3 part of the read is kept: 39 bases, read in frame from the first base. V is clipped by 0 bases and J by 4 bases, and the sequence between their germline boundaries is 9 bases long. Sequences SQVTM (CDR1) and ANQGSEA (CDR2) are obtained from the germline V gene.

The receptor's source is an adult in good health. Here the sequenced sample was peripheral blood, taken on day 0 of AZD1222 vaccination. The chain joins TRBV29-1 to TRBJ1-2; TRBD1 is a weak D gene call, 5 bases matching. Here the CDR3 is given as CSVEDSRVYGYTF. The bases read TGCAGCGTTGAAGATAGCAGGGTCTATGGCTACACCTTC.